The text below deals with one TCR beta chain. Participants came from about 23 US areas, aged about 18 to 95 years. This entry comes from a study of blood T cell repertoires in COVID-19. As for the study in general: Acute-phase and convalescent COVID-19 samples originated in the United States, Italy and Spain.

This CDR3 has 15 amino acids. The germline CDR1 and CDR2 sequences are SGHTA and FQGNSA. V was clipped by 1 base and J by 4 bases, with 12 bases between them. In the authors' workflow: Scientists estimated how many nucleated cells there were by amplifying reference gene primers. The method was immunoSEQ multiplex PCR; TCRdb's version includes in-frame clones alone and lacks a portion of them. The DNA gave D and trimming, while V, J and clone size come from that table. Of about 270,000 clones in the sample, 88% were seen once. Sequenced input: PBMCs or T cells enriched from blood (not recorded which). The chain has TRBV7-2 and TRBJ2-3; a possible D gene is TRBD2 (6 bases). The source of this sequence is a woman younger than 45 who had recovered from COVID-19. The DNA for the CDR3 is TGTGCCAGCAGCTTAGGCGGGAATAGGGCAGATACGCAGTATTTT. Protein product: CASSLGGNRADTQYF.